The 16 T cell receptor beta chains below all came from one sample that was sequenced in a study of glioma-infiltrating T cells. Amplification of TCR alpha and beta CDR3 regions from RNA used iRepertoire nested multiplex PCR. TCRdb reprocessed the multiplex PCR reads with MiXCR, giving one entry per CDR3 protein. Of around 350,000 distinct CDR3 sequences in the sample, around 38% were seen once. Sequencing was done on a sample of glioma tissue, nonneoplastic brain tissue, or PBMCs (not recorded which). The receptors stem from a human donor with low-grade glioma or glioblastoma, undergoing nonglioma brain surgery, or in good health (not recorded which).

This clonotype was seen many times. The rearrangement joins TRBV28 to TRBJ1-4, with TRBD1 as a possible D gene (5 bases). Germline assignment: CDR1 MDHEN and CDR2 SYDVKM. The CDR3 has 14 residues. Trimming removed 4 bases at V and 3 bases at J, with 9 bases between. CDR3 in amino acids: CASSWGSANEKLFF. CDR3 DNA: TGTGCCAGCAGTTGGGGCAGCGCTAATGAAAAACTGTTTTTT.

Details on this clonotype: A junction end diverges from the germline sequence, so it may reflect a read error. CDR3 coding DNA: TGTGCCAGCAGCCCACGGGGGAACACTGAAGCTTCCTTT. Protein: CASSPRGNTEASF. V usage is TRBV6-2 or TRBV6-3 and J usage is TRBJ1-1; tentative D call: TRBD1 (5 bases). There are 13 residues in the CDR3. The germline V gene encodes CDR1 MNHEY and CDR2 SVGEGT.

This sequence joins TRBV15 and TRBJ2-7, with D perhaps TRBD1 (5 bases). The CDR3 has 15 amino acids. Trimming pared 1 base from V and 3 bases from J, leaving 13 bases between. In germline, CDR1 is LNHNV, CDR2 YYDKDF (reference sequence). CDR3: CATSRGGGAGYEQYF. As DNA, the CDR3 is TGTGCCACCAGCAGAGGAGGTGGGGCAGGCTACGAGCAGTACTTC.

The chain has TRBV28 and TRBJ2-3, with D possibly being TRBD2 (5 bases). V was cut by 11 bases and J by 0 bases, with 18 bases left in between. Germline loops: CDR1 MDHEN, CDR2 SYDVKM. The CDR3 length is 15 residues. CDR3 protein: CACTRMGSSTDTQYF. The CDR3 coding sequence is TGTGCCTGCACTAGGATGGGCAGCAGCACAGATACGCAGTATTTT.

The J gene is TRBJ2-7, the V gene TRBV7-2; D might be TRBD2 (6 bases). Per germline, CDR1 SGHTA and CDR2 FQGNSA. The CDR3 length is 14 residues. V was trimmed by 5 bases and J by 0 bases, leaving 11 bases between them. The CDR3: CASSPGTSSYEQYF. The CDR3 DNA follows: TGTGCCAGCAGCCCCGGGACTTCCTCCTACGAGCAGTACTTC.

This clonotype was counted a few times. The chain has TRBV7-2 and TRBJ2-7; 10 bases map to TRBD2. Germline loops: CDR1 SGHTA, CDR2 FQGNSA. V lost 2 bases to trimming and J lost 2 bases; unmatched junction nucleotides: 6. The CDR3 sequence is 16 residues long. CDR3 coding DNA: TGTGCCAGCAGCTTATGGCTAGCGGGAGTTCCCTACGAGCAGTACTTC. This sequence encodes CASSLWLAGVPYEQYF.

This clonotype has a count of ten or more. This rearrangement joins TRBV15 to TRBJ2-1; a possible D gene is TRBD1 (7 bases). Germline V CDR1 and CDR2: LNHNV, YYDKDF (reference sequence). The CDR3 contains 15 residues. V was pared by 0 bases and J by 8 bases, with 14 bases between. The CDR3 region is CATSRDLEGAHEQFF. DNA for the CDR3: TGTGCCACCAGCAGAGATTTGGAGGGGGCCCATGAGCAGTTCTTC.

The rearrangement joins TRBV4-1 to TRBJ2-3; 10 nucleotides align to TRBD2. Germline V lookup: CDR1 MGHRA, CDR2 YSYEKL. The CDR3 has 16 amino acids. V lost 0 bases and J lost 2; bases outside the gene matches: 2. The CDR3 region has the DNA TGCGCCAGCAGCCAAGAACTAGCGGGGCTCACAGATACGCAGTATTTT. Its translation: CASSQELAGLTDTQYF.

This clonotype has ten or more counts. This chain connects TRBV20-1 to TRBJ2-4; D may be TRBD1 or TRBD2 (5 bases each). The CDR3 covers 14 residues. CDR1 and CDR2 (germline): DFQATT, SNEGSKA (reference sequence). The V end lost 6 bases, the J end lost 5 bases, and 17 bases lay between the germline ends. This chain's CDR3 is CSAETRDRENIQYF. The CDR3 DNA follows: TGCAGTGCCGAAACCCGGGACCGTGAAAACATTCAGTACTTC.

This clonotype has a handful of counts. CDR3 protein: CASSQDRLPWALAQYF. The CDR3 nucleotides are TGCGCCAGCAGCCAAGATCGACTTCCGTGGGCTTTAGCCCAGTACTTC. This chain uses TRBV4-3 with TRBJ2-5; D gene ambiguous. Germline CDR1 LGHNA, CDR2 YSLEER. V dropped 0 bases and J dropped 9 bases, with 20 bases sitting between them. The CDR3 contains 16 residues.

The chain's CDR3 is CASSLEGESYNEQFF. The CDR3 bases are TGCGCCAGCAGCTTGGAGGGAGAGTCCTACAATGAGCAGTTCTTC. J is TRBJ2-1 and V is TRBV5-1, with D possibly being TRBD2 (5 bases). V was cut by 0 bases and J by 1 base, with 8 bases left in between. The germline V gene has CDR1 SGHRS and CDR2 YFSETQ. CDR3 length equals 15 residues.

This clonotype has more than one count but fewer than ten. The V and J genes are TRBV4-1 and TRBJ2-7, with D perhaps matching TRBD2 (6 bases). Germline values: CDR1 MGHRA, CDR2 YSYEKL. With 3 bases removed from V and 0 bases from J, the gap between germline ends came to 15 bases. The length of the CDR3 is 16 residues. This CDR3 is CASSQIGRDPSYEQYF. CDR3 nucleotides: TGCGCCAGCAGCCAGATAGGGCGGGATCCCTCCTACGAGCAGTACTTC.

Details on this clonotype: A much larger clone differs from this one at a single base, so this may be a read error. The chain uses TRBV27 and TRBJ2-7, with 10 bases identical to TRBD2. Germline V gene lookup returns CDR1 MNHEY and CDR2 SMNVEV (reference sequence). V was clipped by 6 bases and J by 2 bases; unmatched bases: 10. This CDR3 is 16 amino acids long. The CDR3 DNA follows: TGTGCCAGCAGCTCCACCGGGACTAGCGAACCCTACGAGCAGTACTTC. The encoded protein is CASSSTGTSEPYEQYF.

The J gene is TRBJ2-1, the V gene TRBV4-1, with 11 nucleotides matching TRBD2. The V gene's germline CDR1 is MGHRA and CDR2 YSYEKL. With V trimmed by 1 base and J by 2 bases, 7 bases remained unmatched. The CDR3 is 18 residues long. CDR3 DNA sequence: TGCGCCAGCAGCCAAGCTATCCCGGGACTAGCGGCCTACAATGAGCAGTTCTTC. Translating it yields CASSQAIPGLAAYNEQFF.

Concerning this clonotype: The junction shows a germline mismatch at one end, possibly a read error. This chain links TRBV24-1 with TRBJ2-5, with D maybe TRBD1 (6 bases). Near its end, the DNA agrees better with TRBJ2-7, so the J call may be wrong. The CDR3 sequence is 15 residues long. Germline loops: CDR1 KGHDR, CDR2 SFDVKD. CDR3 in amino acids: CATRDGQYAASEQYF. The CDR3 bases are TGTGCCACCCGTGATGGACAGTACGCCGCCTCCGAGCAGTACTTC.

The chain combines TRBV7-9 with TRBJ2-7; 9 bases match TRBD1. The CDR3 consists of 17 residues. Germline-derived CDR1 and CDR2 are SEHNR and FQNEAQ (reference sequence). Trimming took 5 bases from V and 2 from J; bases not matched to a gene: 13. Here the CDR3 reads CASSQGTGGAETYEQYF. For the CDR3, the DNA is TGTGCCAGCAGCCAAGGTACAGGGGGCGCTGAGACCTACGAGCAGTACTTC. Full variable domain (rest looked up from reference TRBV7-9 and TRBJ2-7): DTGVSQNPRHKITKRGQNVTFRCDPISEHNRLYWYRQTLGQGPEFLTYFQNEAQLEKSRLLSDRFSAERPKGSFSTLEIQRTEQGDSAMYLCASSQGTGGAETYEQYFGPGTRLTVT.